The 10 T cell receptor beta chains given below trace back to one sample, sequenced in a study of cytomegalovirus exposure and HLA in healthy donors. Researchers ran the PCR with 60 Vbeta and 13 Jbeta primers. The data were produced by immunoSEQ multiplex PCR, yet TCRdb's version contains in-frame clones alone and is incomplete. The sample has around 60,000 clones; around 84% are singletons. The sample comprised PBMCs. The origin of the receptors is a male donor in good health and CMV-seronegative.

This clone was counted once. This chain joins TRBV2 and TRBJ1-4; D might be TRBD1 (5 bases). V lost 3 bases and J lost 8, with 16 bases in between. Germline CDR1 and CDR2: SNHLY and FYNNEI. The CDR3 length is 15 residues. The DNA for the CDR3 is TGTGCCAGCAGTGAGATGCTCGGGACTCAAGAAAAACTGTTTTTT. It encodes CASSEMLGTQEKLFF.

The rearrangement joins TRBV10-1 to TRBJ2-2; tentatively, D is TRBD2 (5 bases). The CDR3 runs 15 residues. V dropped 4 bases and J dropped 4 bases, with 13 bases sitting between them. CDR1 is WNHNN and CDR2 is SYGVQD in the germline V gene (reference sequence). The CDR3 DNA follows: TGCGCCAGCAGTGTCCGTTCCGGGGTCACCGGGGAGCTGTTTTTT. It yields the protein CASSVRSGVTGELFF.

In this sample, this clone turned up a few times. This rearrangement joins TRBV6-1 to TRBJ1-6; D gene unclear. Germline CDR1 reads MNHNS; CDR2 reads SASEGT. The CDR3 extends over 14 amino acids. V was shortened by 6 bases and J by 5 bases, with 11 bases between the two germline ends. The CDR3 DNA sequence: TGTGCCAGCAGCGTGGACGGGGATAATTCACCCCTCCACTTT. Its translation: CASSVDGDNSPLHF.

The chain combines TRBV23-1 with TRBJ1-5; D is perhaps TRBD1 (5 bases). TRBV23-1 is an open reading frame whose function is uncertain. Trimming stripped 0 bases from V and 4 bases from J, with 16 bases between. This CDR3 comprises 17 residues. The DNA of the CDR3 is TGCGCCAGCAGTCAATCCTGCATGCAGGACATTAATCAGCCCCAGCATTTT. The encoded protein is CASSQSCMQDINQPQHF.

The V call is TRBV7-8, the J call TRBJ2-2; D possibly corresponds to TRBD2 (5 bases). The CDR3 extends over 12 amino acids. From germline, CDR1 is SGHVS and CDR2 FQNEAQ. V was cut by 11 bases and J by 3 bases, with 10 bases left in between. The CDR3 loop reads CAGQEDTGELFF. As DNA, the CDR3 is TGTGCCGGCCAGGAGGACACCGGGGAGCTGTTTTTT.

With respect to this clone: The junction shows a germline mismatch at one end, possibly a read error. The chain combines TRBV11-3 with TRBJ1-1; D is undetermined. The CDR3 is 14 amino acids. Germline assignment: CDR1 SGHNT and CDR2 YENEEA. As DNA, the CDR3 is TGTGCCAGCAGCTTAGGCGCCGGGAACGCTGAAGCTTTCTTT. Its protein is CASSLGAGNAEAFF.

This clone was seen once. The CDR3 sequence: CASTTRQVPNPPLHF. The CDR3, as DNA: TGTGCCAGCACCACCCGGCAGGTTCCAAACCCACCCCTCCACTTT. The chain links TRBV6-5 to TRBJ1-6; D unclear. This CDR3 spans 15 amino acids. Germline values: CDR1 MNHEY, CDR2 SVGAGI. The ends were cut back, 7 bases at V and 11 bases at J, with 21 bases in the middle.

The genes are TRBV7-2 and TRBJ2-6, with 8 bases lining up with TRBD1. The CDR3 runs 16 residues. V lost 5 bases to trimming and J lost 4 bases; unmatched junction nucleotides: 7. Germline V gene sequence: CDR1 SGHTA, CDR2 FQGNSA. CDR3 coding DNA: TGTGCCAGCAGCCGTCGGACAGGGATCGGGGCCAACGTCCTGACTTTC. Amino acids: CASSRRTGIGANVLTF. Full variable domain (remainder filled in from reference TRBV7-2 and TRBJ2-6): GAGVSQSPSNKVTEKGKDVELRCDPISGHTALYWYRQSLGQGLEFLIYFQGNSAPDKSGLPSDRFSAERTGGSVSTLTIQRTQQEDSAVYLCASSRRTGIGANVLTFGAGSRLTVL.

The chain uses TRBV5-1 and TRBJ2-5; 11 positions match TRBD2. Germline CDR1 reads SGHRS; CDR2 reads YFSETQ. The CDR3 consists of 16 residues. The junction had 7 bases not matched to a gene; V was cut back by 3 bases and J by 3 bases. The CDR3 DNA is TGCGCCAGCAGCTCGTACGGGACTAGCGGAAAAGAGACCCAGTACTTC. This sequence encodes CASSSYGTSGKETQYF.

The gene calls are TRBV5-6 and TRBJ1-2; TRBD1 agrees at 9 bases. The CDR3 has 15 residues. Per the germline V gene, CDR1 is SGHDT and CDR2 is YYEEEE. J was trimmed by 1 base and V by 4 bases; bases with no gene match: 5. The CDR3 region is CASSPGTGLNYGYTF. The CDR3, as DNA: TGTGCCAGCAGCCCCGGGACAGGGCTTAACTATGGCTACACCTTC.